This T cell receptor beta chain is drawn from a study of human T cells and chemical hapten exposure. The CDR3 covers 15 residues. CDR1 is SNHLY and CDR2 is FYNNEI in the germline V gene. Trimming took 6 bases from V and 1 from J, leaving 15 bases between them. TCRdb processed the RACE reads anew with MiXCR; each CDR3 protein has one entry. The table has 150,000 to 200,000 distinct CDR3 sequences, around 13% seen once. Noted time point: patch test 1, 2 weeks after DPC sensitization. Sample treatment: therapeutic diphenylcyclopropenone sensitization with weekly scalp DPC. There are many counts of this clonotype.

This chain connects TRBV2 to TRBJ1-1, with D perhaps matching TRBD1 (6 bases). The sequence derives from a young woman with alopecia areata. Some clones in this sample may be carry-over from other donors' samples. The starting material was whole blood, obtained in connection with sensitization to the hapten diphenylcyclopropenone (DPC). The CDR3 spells CASSPRSGANTEAFF. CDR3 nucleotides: TGTGCCAGCAGCCCGAGGTCAGGGGCGAACACTGAAGCTTTCTTT.